This TCR beta chain stems from a study of T cell responses to AZD1222 COVID-19 vaccine (dated by TCRdb to about 2021). At the level of the whole study: AZD1222 recipients given second doses at about 4 weeks or at about 12 weeks were pooled, since spike-specific TCR depth and breadth were not found to differ between the two schedules. A total of 233 trial participants underwent TCR sequencing, of whom 207 received two doses of AZD1222 and 26 received two doses of the MenACWY control vaccine. Trial participants were enrolled by age into 18-55, 56-69 and 70-plus year subgroups, with approximately 150, 28 and 58 TCR-sequenced participants respectively. General conclusions and limits of the study: No day 14 peak-response samples were available, so repertoires were characterized only after the peak T cell response. Conclusions about previously exposed vaccinees are limited because only six or seven AZD1222 recipients were SARS-CoV-2 seropositive at baseline. Most participants were white British and females outnumbered males, and the authors suggested that clonal diversity may have been underestimated. After two AZD1222 doses, both the breadth and the depth of spike-specific TCRs were significantly higher than at day 0 and than in MenACWY recipients. In the small 56-69-year group, the increase in depth fell short of significance, most likely because of low power. Reportedly, close to half of the unique spike-specific TCRs recognized epitopes lying outside the regions that are mutated in the B.1.351 and B.1.1.7 variants. The whole spike protein was spanned by vaccine-associated CD4 TCRs, and dominant responses were seen in regions 160-218 and 743-854.

In the paper's terms, the time point label means: baseline before first vaccination. Vaccinee samples were obtained from the UK trials COV001 and COV002, which included a single-blind randomized controlled phase 2/3 trial of AZD1222 (ChAdOx1 nCoV-19) in healthy adults. For TCRbeta chain sequencing, PBMC samples from trial participants were taken at day 0 and at day 28 after the second dose. The CDR3 regions of human TCRbeta chains were subjected to immunosequencing. The study's processing was this. TCRs in the repertoires were compared against a reference library of SARS-CoV-2-specific TCRs that had been generated with the MIRA antigen-specificity platform. Breadth was defined as the fraction of unique TCRs that were SARS-CoV-2-associated. Depth was defined as the fraction of total T cells that were SARS-CoV-2-associated. Using the MIRA data, every spike-specific TCR was mapped to the spike region that the TCR reacted to and assigned to either a CD4 or a CD8 class. Log10-transformed breadth and depth values were compared by one-way ANOVA with Sidak's multiple comparisons tests. The immuneACCESS repertoire file appears here via TCRdb, limited to in-frame rearrangements. These files lack a portion of the clones; in checked studies, under half of the deficit traces to unresolved V genes, and the cause of the others is not known. That table supplies the V and J calls and clone size; D and trimming were determined from the DNA. The sample table contains about 150,000 clones; only one count was recorded for 75% to 90% of them. 7.5% to 8.5% of the sample is held by the ten biggest clonotypes.

This clone was observed a single time. The antigen it recognizes is unknown. No per-base quality is available; no much larger clone lies one base away. This sequence was found in an adult in good health. Specimen: peripheral blood, collected on day 0 of AZD1222 vaccination.

The CDR3 in this case is CASSSQMGRTDEQFF. The DNA is TGTGCCAGCAGCTCCCAGATGGGGCGAACGGATGAGCAGTTCTTC. Recombination linked TRBV5-4 to TRBJ2-1; a tentative D call is TRBD1 (5 bases match). A distance of 18 bases separates the germline ends of V and J, which lose 3 bases and 8 bases respectively. The CDR3 measures 15 amino acids from cysteine to phenylalanine. The only DNA kept is the CDR3, 45 bases in frame from the first base. CDR1 SGHNT and CDR2 YYREEE are derived from the germline V gene (reference sequence).